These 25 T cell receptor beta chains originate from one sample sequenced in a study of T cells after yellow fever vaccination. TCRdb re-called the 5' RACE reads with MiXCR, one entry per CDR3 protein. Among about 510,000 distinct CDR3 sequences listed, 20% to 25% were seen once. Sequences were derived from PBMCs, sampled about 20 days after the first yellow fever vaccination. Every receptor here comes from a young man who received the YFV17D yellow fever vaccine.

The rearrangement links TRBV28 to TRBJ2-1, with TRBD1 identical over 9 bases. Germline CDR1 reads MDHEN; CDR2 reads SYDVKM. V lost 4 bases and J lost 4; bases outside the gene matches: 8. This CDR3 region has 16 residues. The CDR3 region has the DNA TGTGCCAGCAGTTCACACAGGGGGCGATTATACAATGAGCAGTTCTTC. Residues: CASSSHRGRLYNEQFF. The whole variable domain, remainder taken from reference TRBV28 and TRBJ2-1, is DVKVTQSSRYLVKRTGEKVFLECVQDMDHENMFWYRQDPGLGLRLIYFSYDVKMKEKGDIPEGYSVSREKKERFSLILESASTNQTSMYLCASSSHRGRLYNEQFFGPGTRLTVL.

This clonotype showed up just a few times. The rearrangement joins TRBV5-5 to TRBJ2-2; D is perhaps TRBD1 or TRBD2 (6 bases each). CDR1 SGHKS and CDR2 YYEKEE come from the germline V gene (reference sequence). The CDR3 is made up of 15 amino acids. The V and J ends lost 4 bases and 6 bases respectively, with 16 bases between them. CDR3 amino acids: CASSQPLRGPGELFF. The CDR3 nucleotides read TGTGCCAGCAGCCAACCACTTCGGGGGCCCGGGGAGCTGTTTTTT.

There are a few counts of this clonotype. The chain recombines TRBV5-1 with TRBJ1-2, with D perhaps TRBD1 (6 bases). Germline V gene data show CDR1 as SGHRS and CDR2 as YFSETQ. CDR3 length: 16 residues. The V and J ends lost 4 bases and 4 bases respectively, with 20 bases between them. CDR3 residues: CASSPLVGAARYGYTF. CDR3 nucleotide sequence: TGCGCCAGCAGCCCCCTCGTGGGGGCCGCACGCTATGGCTACACCTTC.

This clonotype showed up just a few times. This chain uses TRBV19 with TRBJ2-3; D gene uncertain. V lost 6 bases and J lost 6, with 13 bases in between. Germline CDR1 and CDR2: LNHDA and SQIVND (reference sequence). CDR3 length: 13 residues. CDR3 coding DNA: TGTGCCAGTAGCGCGGCCCCGCCCGATACGCAGTATTTT. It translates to CASSAAPPDTQYF. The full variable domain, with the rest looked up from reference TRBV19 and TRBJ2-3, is DGGITQSPKYLFRKEGQNVTLSCEQNLNHDAMYWYRQDPGQGLRLIYYSQIVNDFQKGDIAEGYSVSREKKESFPLTVTSAQKNPTAFYLCASSAAPPDTQYFGPGTRLTVL.

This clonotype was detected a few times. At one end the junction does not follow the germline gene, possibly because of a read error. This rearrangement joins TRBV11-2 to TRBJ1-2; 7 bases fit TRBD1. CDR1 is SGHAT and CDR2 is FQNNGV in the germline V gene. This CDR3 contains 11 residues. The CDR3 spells CASSLVGTVNF. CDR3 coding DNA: TGTGCCAGCAGCTTAGTCGGGACAGTGAATTTC.

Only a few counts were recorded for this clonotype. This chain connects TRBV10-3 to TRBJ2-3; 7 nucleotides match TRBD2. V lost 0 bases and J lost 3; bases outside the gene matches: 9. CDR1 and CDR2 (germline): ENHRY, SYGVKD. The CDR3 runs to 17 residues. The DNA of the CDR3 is TGTGCCATCAGTGAGTCAGGAGCGGGGTTTCTTACAGATACGCAGTATTTT. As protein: CAISESGAGFLTDTQYF.

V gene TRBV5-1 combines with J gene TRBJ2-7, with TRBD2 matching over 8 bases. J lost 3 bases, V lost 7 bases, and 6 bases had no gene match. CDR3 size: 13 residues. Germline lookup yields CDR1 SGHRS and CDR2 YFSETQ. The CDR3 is CASRWTSLYEQYF. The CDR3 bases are TGCGCCAGCCGGTGGACTAGCCTCTACGAGCAGTACTTC.

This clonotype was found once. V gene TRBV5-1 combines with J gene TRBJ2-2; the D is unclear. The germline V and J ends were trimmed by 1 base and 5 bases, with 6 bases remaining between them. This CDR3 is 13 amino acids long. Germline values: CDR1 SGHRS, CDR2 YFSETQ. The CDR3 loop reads CASSLISTGELFF. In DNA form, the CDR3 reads TGCGCCAGCAGCTTGATCTCAACCGGGGAGCTGTTTTTT.

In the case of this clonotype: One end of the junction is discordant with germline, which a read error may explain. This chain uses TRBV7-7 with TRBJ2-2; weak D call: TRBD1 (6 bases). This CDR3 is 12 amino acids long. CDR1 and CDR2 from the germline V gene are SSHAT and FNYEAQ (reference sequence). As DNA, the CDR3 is TGTGCTAGCAACACAGGGACCGGGGAGCTGTTTTTT. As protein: CASNTGTGELFF.

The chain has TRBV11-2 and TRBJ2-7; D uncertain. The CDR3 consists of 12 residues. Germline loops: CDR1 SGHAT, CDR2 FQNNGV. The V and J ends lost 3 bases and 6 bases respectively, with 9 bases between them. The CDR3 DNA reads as TGTGCCAGCAGCTTCGGAGTCCTCGAGCAGTACTTC. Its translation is CASSFGVLEQYF.

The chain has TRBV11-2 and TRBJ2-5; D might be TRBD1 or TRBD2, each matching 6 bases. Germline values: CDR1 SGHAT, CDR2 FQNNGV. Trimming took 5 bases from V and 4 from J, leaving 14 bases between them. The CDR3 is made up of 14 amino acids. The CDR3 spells CASSRLSGAETQYF. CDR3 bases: TGTGCCAGCAGCAGACTTTCGGGGGCAGAGACCCAGTACTTC.

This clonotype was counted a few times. DNA for the CDR3: TGTGCCAGCAGCGGGACAGAACGAGGGGAGCAGTACGTC. Its protein is CASSGTERGEQYV. This chain links TRBV2 with TRBJ2-7, with 7 bases lining up with TRBD1. This CDR3 comprises 13 residues. Germline CDR1 and CDR2: SNHLY and FYNNEI. V lost 6 bases and J lost 7; bases outside the gene matches: 9.

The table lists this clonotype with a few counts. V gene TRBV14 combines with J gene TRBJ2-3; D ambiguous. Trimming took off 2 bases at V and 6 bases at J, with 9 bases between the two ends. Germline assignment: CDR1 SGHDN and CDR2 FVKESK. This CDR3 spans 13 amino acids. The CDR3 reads CASSQSPRDTQYF. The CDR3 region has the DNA TGTGCCAGCAGCCAATCACCCCGCGATACGCAGTATTTT.

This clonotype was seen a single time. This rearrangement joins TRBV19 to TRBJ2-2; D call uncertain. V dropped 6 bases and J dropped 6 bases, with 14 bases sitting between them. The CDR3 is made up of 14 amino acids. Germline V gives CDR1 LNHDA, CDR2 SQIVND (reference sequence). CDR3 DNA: TGTGCCAGTAGCGTCGGGCTTCACGCCGGGGAGCTGTTTTTT. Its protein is CASSVGLHAGELFF.

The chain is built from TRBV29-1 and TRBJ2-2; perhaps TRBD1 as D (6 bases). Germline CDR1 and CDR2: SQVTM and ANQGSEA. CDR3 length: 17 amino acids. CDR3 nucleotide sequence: TGCAGGAACGGAAGACAGACAGGCGTCAAGAACACCGGGGAGCTGTTTTTT. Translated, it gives CRNGRQTGVKNTGELFF.

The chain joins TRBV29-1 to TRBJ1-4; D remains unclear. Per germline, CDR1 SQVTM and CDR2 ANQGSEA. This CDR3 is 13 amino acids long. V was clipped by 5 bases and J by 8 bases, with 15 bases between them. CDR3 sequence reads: CSVRRGPQEKLFF. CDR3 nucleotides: TGCAGCGTTCGCCGGGGTCCCCAAGAAAAACTGTTTTTT. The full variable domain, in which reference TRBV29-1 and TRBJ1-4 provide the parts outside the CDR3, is SAVISQKPSRDICQRGTSLTIQCQVDSQVTMMFWYRQQPGQSLTLIATANQGSEATYESGFVIDKFPISRPNLTFSTLTVSNMSPEDSSIYLCSVRRGPQEKLFFGSGTQLSVL.

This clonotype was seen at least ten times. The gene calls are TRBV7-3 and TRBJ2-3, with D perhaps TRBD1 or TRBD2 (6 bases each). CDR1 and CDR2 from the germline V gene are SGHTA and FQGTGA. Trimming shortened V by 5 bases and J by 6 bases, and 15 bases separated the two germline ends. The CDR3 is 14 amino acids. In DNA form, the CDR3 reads TGTGCCAGCAGCCCGGGGGCGGGGACCGATACGCAGTATTTT. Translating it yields CASSPGAGTDTQYF.

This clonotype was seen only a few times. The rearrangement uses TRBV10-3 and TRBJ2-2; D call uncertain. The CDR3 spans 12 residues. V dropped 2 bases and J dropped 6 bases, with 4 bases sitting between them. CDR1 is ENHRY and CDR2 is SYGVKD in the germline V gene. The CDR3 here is CAISEGAGELFF. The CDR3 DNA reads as TGTGCCATCAGTGAGGGTGCCGGGGAGCTGTTTTTT.

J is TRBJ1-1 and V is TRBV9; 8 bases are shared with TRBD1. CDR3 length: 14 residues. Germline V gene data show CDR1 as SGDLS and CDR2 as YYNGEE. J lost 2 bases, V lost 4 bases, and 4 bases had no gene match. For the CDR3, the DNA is TGTGCCAGCAGCATCACAGGGGGAAACACTGAAGCTTTCTTT. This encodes CASSITGGNTEAFF.

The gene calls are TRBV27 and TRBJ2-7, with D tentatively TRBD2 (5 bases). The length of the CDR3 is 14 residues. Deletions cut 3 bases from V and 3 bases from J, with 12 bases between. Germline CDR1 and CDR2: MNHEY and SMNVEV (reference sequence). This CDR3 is CASSFYGRLYEQYF. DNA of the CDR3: TGTGCCAGCAGTTTTTATGGGAGACTCTACGAGCAGTACTTC.

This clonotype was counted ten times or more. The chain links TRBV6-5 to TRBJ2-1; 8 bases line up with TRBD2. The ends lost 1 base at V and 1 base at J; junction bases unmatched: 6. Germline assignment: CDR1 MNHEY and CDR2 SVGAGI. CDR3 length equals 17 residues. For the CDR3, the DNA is TGTGCCAGCAGTTACTATTTCGGGGGGGTGTCCTACAATGAGCAGTTCTTC. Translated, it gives CASSYYFGGVSYNEQFF.

The CDR3 DNA reads as TGCAGTGCTAGACTCCGTTTGAATACGCAGTATTTT. Protein: CSARLRLNTQYF. The chain recombines TRBV20-1 with TRBJ2-3; D is uncertain. Deletions cut 2 bases from V and 7 bases from J, with 10 bases between. CDR1 and CDR2 from the germline V gene are DFQATT and SNEGSKA (reference sequence). The CDR3 length is 12 residues.

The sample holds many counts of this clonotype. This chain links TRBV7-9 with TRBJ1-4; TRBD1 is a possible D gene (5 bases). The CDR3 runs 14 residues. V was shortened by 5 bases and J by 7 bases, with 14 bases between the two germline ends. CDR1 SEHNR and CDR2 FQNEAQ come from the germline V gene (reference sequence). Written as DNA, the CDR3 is TGTGCCAGCAGCCGAACGGGGGGAGGTGAAAAACTGTTTTTT. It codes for CASSRTGGGEKLFF.

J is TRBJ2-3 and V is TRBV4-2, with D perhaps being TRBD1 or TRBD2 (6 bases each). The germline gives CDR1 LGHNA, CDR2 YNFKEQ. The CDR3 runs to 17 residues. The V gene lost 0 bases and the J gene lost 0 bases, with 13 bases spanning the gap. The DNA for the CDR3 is TGTGCCAGCAGCCAAGATTGGCAGGGGACTAGCACAGATACGCAGTATTTT. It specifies CASSQDWQGTSTDTQYF.

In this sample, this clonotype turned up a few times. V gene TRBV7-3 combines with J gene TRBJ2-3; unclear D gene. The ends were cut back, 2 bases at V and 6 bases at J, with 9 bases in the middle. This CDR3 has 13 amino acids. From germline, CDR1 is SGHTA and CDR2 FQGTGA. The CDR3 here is CASSLFGEDTQYF. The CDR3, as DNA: TGTGCCAGCAGCTTATTCGGCGAGGATACGCAGTATTTT.